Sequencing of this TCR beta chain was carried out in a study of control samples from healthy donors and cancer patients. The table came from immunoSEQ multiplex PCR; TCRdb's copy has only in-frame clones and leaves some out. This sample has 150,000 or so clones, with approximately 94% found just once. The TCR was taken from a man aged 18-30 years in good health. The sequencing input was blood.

CDR3 DNA: TGTGCCTGGAGTCAGGGGGAAGGCACTGAAGCTTTCTTT. Amino acids: CAWSQGEGTEAFF. The rearrangement links TRBV30 to TRBJ1-1; the match to TRBD1 covers 7 bases. The CDR3 sequence is 13 residues long. The V gene's germline CDR1 is GTSNPN and CDR2 SVGIG (reference sequence). With V trimmed by 2 bases and J by 4 bases, 4 bases remained unmatched.